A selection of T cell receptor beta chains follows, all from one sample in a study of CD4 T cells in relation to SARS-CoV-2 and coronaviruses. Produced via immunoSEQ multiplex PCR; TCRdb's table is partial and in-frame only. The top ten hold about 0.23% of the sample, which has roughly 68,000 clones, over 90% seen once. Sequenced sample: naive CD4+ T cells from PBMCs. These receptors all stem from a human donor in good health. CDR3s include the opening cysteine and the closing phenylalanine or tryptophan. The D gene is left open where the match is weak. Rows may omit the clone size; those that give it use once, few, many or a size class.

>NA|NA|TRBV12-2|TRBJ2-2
TGTGCAAGTCGCCTCAGGGGTTCCGGGGAGCTGTTTTTT
CASRLRGSGELFF
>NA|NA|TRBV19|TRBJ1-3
TGTGCCAGTAGTATAAGACTGCTCTCTGGAAACACCATATATTTT
CASSIRLLSGNTIYF
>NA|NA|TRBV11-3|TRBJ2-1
TGTGCCAGCGCTAAGGGACTTAATAGTTACAATGAGCAGTTCTTC
CASAKGLNSYNEQFF
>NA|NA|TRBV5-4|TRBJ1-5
TGTGCCAGCAGTTCCCAGGGTAGCAATCAGCCCCAGCATTTT
CASSSQGSNQPQHF
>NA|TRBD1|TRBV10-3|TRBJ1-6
TGTGCCATCAGTGAGTTAACAACCGGGACAGATCGAGCCCTCCACTTT
CAISELTTGTDRALHF
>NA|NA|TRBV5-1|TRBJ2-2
TGCGCCAGCAGCCCCACAACGGCTCAGGGGGAGCTGTTTTTT
CASSPTTAQGELFF
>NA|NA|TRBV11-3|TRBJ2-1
TGTGCCAGCAGCTTAGCAGTGTCAGGGGACGACAATGAGCAGTTCTTC
CASSLAVSGDDNEQFF
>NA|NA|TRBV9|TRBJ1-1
TGTGCCAGCAGCGCGGGACTAAACACTGAAGCTTTCTTT
CASSAGLNTEAFF
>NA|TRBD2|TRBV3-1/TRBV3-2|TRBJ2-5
TGTGCCAGCAGCCGACAGGGAGCGGGAGGGGGAGAGACCCAGTACTTC
CASSRQGAGGGETQYF
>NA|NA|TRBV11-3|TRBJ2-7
TGTGCCAGCAGCCCCAGGGGCAGTTCCTACGAGCAGTACTTC
CASSPRGSSYEQYF
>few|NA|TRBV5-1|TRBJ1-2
TGCGCCAGCAGCTCCCAAGTAATGGACTATGGCTACACCTTC
CASSSQVMDYGYTF
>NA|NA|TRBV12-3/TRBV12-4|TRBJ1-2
TGTGCCAGCAGTCTGAGGCGGAACTATGGCTACACCTTC
CASSLRRNYGYTF
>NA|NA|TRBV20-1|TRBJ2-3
TGCAGTGCTAGTCTGACGGATACGCAGTATTTT
CSASLTDTQYF
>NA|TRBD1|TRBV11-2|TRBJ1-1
TGTGCCAGCAGCTTATGGGGGACAGGGGGTAGGGCTGAAGCTTTCTTT
CASSLWGTGGRAEAFF
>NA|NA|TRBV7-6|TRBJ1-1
TGTGCCAGCAGCCCCCTCACGCAGGCCCCCCGATCAGCTTTCTTT
CASSPLTQAPRSAFF
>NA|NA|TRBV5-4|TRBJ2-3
TGTGCCAGCAGCCCTAGTGCGACCTCAAATACGCAGTATTTT
CASSPSATSNTQYF
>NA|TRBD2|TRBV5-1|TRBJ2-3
TGCGCCAGCAGCTTGGGCTACGGGGGGATGCTGGGGTTATTGGAGAGCACAGATACGCAGTATTTT
CASSLGYGGMLGLLESTDTQYF
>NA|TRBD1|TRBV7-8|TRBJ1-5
TGTGCCAGCAGTACAGGACAGGGGCCTTTGGTCAATCAGCCCCAGCATTTT
CASSTGQGPLVNQPQHF
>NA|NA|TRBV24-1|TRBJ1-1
TGTGCCACCAGTGATTCCCTGACAGGGAACACTGAAGCTTTCTTT
CATSDSLTGNTEAFF
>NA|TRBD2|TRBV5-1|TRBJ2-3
TGCGCCAGCAGCAGACCTGGGGCGAATAGCGGGATTCGCACAGATACGCAGTATTTT
CASSRPGANSGIRTDTQYF
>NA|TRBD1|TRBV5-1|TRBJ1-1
TGCGCCAGCAGCTTGGACAGGGGGCAAGGTGGCACTGAAGCTTTCTTT
CASSLDRGQGGTEAFF
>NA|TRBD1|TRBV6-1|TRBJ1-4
TGTGCCAGCAGTGAGGGGACAGGGGCGGATGAAAAACTGTTTTTT
CASSEGTGADEKLFF
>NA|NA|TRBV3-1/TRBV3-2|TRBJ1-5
TGTGCCAGCAGCCGGCAGGATAGCAATCAGCCCCAGCATTTT
CASSRQDSNQPQHF
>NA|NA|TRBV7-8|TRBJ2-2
TGTGCCAGCAGCTCGAGACAGCGAAGGAACACCGGGGAGCTGTTTTTT
CASSSRQRRNTGELFF
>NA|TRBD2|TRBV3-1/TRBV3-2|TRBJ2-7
TGTGCCAGCAGCTACAGAACTAGCGGGGGCCCCTACGAGCAGTACTTC
CASSYRTSGGPYEQYF
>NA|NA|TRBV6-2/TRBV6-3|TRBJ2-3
TGTGCCAGCAGTTACAACCGGCCCGGTTCGGATACGCAGTATTTT
CASSYNRPGSDTQYF
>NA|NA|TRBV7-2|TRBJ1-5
TGTGCCAGCAGCTCTATAACGAGCAATCAGCCCCAGCATTTT
CASSSITSNQPQHF
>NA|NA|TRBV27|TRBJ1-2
TGTGCCAGCAAGCTTAACTATGGCTACACCTTC
CASKLNYGYTF
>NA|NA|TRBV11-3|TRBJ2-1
TGTGCCAGCAGCTTAGACTCCTTGGCGGGACAGAAGCAGTTCTTC
CASSLDSLAGQKQFF
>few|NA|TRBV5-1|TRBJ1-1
TGCGCCAGCAGCCTGTGGTTGGGGGCTGGGGACACTGAAGCTTTCTTT
CASSLWLGAGDTEAFF
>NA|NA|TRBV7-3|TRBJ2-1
TGTGCCAGCAGCTTAAGGCAGGCGTACAATGAGCAGTTCTTC
CASSLRQAYNEQFF
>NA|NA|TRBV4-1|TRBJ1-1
TGCGCCAGCAGCCAAGATAGCGGCACTGAAGCTTTCTTT
CASSQDSGTEAFF
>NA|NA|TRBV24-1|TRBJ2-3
TGTGCCACCACCACAGGGTTACGTCCAGATACGCAGTATTTT
CATTTGLRPDTQYF
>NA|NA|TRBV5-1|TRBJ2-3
TGCGCCAGCAGGGTCGAGTTAACAGATACGCAGTATTTT
CASRVELTDTQYF
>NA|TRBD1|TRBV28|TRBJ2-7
TGTGCCAGCAGATCCCGACAGGGGGCCTACGAGCAGTACTTC
CASRSRQGAYEQYF
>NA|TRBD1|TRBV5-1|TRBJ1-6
TGCGCCACCAGGAGGACAGGGGAAGGCTCACCCCTCCACTTT
CATRRTGEGSPLHF
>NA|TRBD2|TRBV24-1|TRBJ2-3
TGTGCCACCAGTGATTTGAGCGGGGGGCGCACAGATACGCAGTATTTT
CATSDLSGGRTDTQYF
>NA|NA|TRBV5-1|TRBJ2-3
TGCGCCAGCAGCTTAGGGGGGACGACAGATACGCAGTATTTT
CASSLGGTTDTQYF
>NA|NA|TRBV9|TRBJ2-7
TGTGCCAGCAGCGTAGCTCCGAGGGGCCCCGGAGACGAGCAGTACTTC
CASSVAPRGPGDEQYF
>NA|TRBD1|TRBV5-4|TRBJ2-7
TGTGCCAGCAGCTCGGACAGGGGTTTGGCGGAGTACTTC
CASSSDRGLAEYF
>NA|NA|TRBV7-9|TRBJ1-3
TGTGCCAGCAGCTCCAGGGACCCTAGCTCTGGAAACACCATATATTTT
CASSSRDPSSGNTIYF
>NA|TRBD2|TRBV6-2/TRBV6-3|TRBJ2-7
TGTGCCAGCAGCGGGGGGACGACACTCTACGAGCAGTACTTC
CASSGGTTLYEQYF